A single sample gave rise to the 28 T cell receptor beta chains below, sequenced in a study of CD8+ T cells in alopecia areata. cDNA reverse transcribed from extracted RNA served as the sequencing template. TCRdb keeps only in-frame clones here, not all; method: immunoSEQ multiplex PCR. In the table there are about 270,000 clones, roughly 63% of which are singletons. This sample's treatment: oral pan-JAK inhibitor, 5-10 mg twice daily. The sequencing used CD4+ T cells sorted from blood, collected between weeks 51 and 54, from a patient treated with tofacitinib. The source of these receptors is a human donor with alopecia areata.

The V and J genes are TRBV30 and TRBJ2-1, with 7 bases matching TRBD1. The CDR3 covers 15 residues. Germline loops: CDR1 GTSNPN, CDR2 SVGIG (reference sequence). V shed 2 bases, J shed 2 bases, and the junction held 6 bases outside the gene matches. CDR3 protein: CAWSHDRAPYNEQFF. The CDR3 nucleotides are TGTGCCTGGAGTCATGACAGGGCTCCCTACAATGAGCAGTTCTTC.

CDR3 in DNA: TGTGCCAGCAGCTTAGCCCACGAGCAGTACTTC. This translates into CASSLAHEQYF. The chain uses TRBV7-2 and TRBJ2-7, with D unclear. The CDR3 contains 11 residues. Germline lookup yields CDR1 SGHTA and CDR2 FQGNSA. Between the trimmed V and J ends, which lost 0 bases and 5 bases, there was a span of 2 bases.

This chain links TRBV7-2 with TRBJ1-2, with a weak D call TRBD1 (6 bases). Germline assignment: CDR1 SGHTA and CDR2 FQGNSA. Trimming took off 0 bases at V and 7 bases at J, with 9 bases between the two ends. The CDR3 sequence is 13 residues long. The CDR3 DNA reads TGTGCCAGCAGCTTAGCTGGGGGCGCTGGCTACACCTTC. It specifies CASSLAGGAGYTF.

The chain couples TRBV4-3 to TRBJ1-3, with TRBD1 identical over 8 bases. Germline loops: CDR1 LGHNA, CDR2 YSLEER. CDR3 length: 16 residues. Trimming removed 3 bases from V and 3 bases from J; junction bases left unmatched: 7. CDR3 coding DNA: TGCGCCAGCAGCCAGGCCGGACAGGGCTTTGGAAACACCATATATTTT. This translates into CASSQAGQGFGNTIYF.

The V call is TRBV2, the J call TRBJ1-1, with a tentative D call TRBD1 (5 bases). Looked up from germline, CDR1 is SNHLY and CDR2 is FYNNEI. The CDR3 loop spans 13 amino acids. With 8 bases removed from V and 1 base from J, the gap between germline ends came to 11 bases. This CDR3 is CASSRDSNTEAFF. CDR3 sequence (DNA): TGTGCCAGCTCCAGGGATTCGAACACTGAAGCTTTCTTT.

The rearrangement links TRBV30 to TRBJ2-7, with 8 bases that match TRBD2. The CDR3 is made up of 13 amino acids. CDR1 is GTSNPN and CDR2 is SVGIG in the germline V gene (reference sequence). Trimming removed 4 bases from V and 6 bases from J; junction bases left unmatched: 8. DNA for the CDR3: TGTGCCTGGACCACGGGGGGGCCGGGCGAGCAGTACTTC. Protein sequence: CAWTTGGPGEQYF.

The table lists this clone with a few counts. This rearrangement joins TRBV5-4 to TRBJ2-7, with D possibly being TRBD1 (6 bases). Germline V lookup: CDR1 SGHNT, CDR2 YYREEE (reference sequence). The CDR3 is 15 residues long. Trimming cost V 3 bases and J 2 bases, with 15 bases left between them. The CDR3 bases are TGTGCCAGCAGCTCGGGGACACACCAGACCTACGAGCAGTACTTC. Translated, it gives CASSSGTHQTYEQYF. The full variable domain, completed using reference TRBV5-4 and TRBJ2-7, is ETGVTQSPTHLIKTRGQQVTLRCSSQSGHNTVSWYQQALGQGPQFIFQYYREEENGRGNFPPRFSGLQFPNYSSELNVNALELDDSALYLCASSSGTHQTYEQYFGPGTRLTVT.

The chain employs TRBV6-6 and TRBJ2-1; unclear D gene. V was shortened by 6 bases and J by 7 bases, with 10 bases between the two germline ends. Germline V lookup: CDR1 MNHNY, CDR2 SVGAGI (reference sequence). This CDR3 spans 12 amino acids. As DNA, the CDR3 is TGTGCCAGCAGCATCCAGGAGAATGAGCAGTTCTTC. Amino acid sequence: CASSIQENEQFF.

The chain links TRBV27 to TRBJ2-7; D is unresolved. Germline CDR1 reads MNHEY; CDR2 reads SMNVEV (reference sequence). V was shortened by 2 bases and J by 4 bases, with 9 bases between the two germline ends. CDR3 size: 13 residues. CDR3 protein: CASSLVGSYEQYF. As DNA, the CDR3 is TGTGCCAGCAGTTTAGTCGGATCGTACGAGCAGTACTTC.

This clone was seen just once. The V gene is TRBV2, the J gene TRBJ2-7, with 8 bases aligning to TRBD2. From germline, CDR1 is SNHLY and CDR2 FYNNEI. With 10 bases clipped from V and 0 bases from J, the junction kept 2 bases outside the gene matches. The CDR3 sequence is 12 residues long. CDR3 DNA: TGTGCCACCCGGGAGGGCTCCTACGAGCAGTACTTC. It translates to CATREGSYEQYF.

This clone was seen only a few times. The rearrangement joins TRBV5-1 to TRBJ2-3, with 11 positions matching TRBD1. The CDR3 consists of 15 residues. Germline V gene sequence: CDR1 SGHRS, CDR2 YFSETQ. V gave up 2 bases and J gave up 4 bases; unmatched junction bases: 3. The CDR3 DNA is TGCGCCAGCAGCTTCCGGACAGGGGGCCCAGATACGCAGTATTTT. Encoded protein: CASSFRTGGPDTQYF.

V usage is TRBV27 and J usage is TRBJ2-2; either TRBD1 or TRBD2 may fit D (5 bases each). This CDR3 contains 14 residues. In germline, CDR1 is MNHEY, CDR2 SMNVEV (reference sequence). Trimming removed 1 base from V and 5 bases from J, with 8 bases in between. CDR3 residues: CASSLWGRTGELFF. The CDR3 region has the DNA TGTGCCAGCAGTTTATGGGGACGGACCGGGGAGCTGTTTTTT.

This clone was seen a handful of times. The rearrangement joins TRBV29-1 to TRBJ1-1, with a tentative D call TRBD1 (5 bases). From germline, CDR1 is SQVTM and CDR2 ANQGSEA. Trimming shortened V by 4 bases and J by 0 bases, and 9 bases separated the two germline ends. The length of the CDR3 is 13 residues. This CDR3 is CSVAQVLNTEAFF. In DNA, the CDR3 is TGCAGCGTTGCACAGGTTTTGAACACTGAAGCTTTCTTT. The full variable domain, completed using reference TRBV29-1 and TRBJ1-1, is SAVISQKPSRDICQRGTSLTIQCQVDSQVTMMFWYRQQPGQSLTLIATANQGSEATYESGFVIDKFPISRPNLTFSTLTVSNMSPEDSSIYLCSVAQVLNTEAFFGQGTRLTVV.

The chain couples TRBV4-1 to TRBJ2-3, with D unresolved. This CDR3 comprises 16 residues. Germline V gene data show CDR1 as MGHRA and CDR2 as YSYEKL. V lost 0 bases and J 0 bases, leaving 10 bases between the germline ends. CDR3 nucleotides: TGCGCCAGCAGCCAAGAGCGAGCGCCAAGCACAGATACGCAGTATTTT. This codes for CASSQERAPSTDTQYF.

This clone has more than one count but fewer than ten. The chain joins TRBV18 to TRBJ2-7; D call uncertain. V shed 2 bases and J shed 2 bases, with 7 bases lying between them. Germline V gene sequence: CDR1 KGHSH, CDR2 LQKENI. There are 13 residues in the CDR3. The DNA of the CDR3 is TGTGCCAGCTCACCAGAGCTACCCTACGAGCAGTACTTC. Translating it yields CASSPELPYEQYF.

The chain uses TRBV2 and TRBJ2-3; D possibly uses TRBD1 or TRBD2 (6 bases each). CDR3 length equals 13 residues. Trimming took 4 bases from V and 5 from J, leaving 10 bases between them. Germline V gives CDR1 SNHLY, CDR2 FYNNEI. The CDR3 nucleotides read TGTGCCAGCAGTGTGAGGGGGGAAGATACGCAGTATTTT. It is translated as CASSVRGEDTQYF. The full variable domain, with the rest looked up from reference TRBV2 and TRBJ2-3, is EPEVTQTPSHQVTQMGQEVILRCVPISNHLYFYWYRQILGQKVEFLVSFYNNEISEKSEIFDDQFSVERPDGSNFTLKIRSTKLEDSAMYFCASSVRGEDTQYFGPGTRLTVL.

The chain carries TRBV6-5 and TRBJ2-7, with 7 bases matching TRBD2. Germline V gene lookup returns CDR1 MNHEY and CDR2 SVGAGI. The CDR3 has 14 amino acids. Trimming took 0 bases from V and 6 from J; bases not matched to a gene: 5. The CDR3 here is CASSYSTGGSEQYF. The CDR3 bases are TGTGCCAGCAGTTACTCGACGGGAGGCAGCGAGCAGTACTTC.

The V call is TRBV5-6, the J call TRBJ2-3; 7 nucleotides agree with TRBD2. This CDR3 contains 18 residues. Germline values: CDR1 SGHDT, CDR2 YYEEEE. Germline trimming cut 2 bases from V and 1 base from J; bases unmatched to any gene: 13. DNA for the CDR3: TGTGCCAGCAGCTTTTTACAGCGGGGCCTCTTTGGCACAGATACGCAGTATTTT. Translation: CASSFLQRGLFGTDTQYF.

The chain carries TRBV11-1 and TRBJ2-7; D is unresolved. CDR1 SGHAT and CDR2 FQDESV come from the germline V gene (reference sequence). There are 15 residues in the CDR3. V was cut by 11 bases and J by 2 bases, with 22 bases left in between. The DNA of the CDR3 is TGTGCCTCCTCCCAAGGTGGCGGAGATACCTACGAGCAGTACTTC. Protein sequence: CASSQGGGDTYEQYF.

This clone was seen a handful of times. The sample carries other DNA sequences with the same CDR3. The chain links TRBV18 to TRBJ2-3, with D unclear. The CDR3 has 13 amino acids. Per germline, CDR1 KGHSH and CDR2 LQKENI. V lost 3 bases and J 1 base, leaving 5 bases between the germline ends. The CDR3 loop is CASSPLGTDTQYF. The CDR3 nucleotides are TGTGCCAGCTCACCCCTCGGCACAGATACGCAGTATTTT.

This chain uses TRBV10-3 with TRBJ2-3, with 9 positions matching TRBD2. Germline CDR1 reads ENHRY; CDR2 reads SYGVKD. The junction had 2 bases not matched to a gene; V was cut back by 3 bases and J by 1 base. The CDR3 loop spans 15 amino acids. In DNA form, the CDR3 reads TGTGCCATCAGTGATATAGCGGGGGGCACAGATACGCAGTATTTT. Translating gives CAISDIAGGTDTQYF.

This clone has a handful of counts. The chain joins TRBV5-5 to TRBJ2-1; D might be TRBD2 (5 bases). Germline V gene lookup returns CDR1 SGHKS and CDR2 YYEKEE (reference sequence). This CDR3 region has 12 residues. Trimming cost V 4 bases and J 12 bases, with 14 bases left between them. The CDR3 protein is CASSPSGSGQFF. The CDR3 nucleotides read TGTGCCAGCAGCCCTTCTGGGAGCGGGCAGTTCTTC.

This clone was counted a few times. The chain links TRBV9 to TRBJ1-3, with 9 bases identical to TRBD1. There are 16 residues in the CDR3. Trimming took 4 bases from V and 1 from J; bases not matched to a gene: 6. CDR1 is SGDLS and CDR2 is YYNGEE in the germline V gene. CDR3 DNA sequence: TGTGCCAGCAGCACTGACAGGGGGATATCTGGAAACACCATATATTTT. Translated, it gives CASSTDRGISGNTIYF.

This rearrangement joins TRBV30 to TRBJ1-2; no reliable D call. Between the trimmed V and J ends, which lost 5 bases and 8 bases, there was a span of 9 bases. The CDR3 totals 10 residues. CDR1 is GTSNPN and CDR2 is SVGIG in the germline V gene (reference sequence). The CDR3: CAWLGSGYTF. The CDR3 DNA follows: TGTGCCTGGCTAGGGAGCGGCTACACCTTC.

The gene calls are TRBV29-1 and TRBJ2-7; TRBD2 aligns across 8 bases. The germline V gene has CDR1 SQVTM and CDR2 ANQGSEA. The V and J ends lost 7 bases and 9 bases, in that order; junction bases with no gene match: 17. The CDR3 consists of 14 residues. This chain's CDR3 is CSAGGDPQGYRQYF. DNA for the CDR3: TGCAGCGCCGGGGGGGATCCCCAGGGTTACCGGCAGTACTTC.

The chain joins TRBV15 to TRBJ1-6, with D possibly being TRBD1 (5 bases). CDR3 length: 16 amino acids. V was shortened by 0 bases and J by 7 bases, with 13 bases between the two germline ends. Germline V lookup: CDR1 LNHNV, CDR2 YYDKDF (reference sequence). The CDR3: CATSRDQTAANSPLHF. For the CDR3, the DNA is TGTGCCACCAGCAGAGATCAGACAGCAGCAAATTCACCCCTCCACTTT. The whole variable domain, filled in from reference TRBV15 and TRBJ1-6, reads DAMVIQNPRYQVTQFGKPVTLSCSQTLNHNVMYWYQQKSSQAPKLLFHYYDKDFNNEADTPDNFQSRRPNTSFCFLDIRSPGLGDTAMYLCATSRDQTAANSPLHFGNGTRLTVT.

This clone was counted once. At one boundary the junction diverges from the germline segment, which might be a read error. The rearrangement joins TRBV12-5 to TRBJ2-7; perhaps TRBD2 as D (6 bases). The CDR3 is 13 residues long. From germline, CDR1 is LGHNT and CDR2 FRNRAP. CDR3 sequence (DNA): TGTGCTAGTGCTTTGGGGGGACCCTACGAGCAGTACTTC. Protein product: CASALGGPYEQYF.

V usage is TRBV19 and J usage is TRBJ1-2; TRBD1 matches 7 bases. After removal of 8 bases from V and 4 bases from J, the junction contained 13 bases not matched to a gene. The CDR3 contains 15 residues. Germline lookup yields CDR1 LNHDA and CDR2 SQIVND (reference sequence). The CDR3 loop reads CASSTTGDGTYGYTF. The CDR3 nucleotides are TGTGCCAGTTCCACCACAGGGGATGGTACCTATGGCTACACCTTC.